These 18 T cell receptor beta chains were all obtained from the same sample, sequenced in a study of T cell repertoires in cytomegalovirus infection. No cognate antigen is known for these TCRs. TCRdb reprocessed the reads with MiXCR, giving one entry per CDR3 protein. The data show 650,000 to 900,000 distinct CDR3 sequences, about 33% seen once. This specimen was cultured CD8+ T cells from PBMCs, taken from culture after CMV antigen stimulation. The receptors were gathered from a human donor in good health (CMV status not recorded). Some clones in this sample may be carry-over from other donors' samples.

This clonotype was observed a handful of times. The V and J genes are TRBV4-1 and TRBJ2-2, with TRBD2 matching over 12 bases. This CDR3 spans 19 amino acids. V trimming: 3 bases; J trimming: 2 bases; junction bases outside the gene matches: 10. Germline loops: CDR1 MGHRA, CDR2 YSYEKL. The DNA for the CDR3 is TGCGCCAGCAGCCATCCCAGGACTAGCGGGGAAACCAACACCGGGGAGCTGTTTTTT. Protein product: CASSHPRTSGETNTGELFF.

This clonotype was detected a few times. The chain uses TRBV10-3 and TRBJ2-7; D possibly corresponds to TRBD2 (5 bases). CDR1 and CDR2 from the germline V gene are ENHRY and SYGVKD. The CDR3 loop spans 16 amino acids. Trimming took 0 bases from V and 1 from J, leaving 13 bases between them. The DNA of the CDR3 is TGTGCCATCAGTGAGTCGAGTAGGACTGTATCCTACGAGCAGTACTTC. Amino acids: CAISESSRTVSYEQYF.

The V call is TRBV7-4, the J call TRBJ2-5; tentative D call: TRBD2 (6 bases). The CDR3 consists of 15 residues. Germline loops: CDR1 SGHVT, CDR2 SQSDAQ. Between the trimmed V and J ends, which lost 5 bases and 1 base, there was a span of 14 bases. In DNA, the CDR3 is TGTGCCAGCAGCCCCGCGGGGTGGCCCCAAGAGACCCAGTACTTC. It encodes CASSPAGWPQETQYF.

This clonotype was detected a few times. The chain combines TRBV19 with TRBJ2-2; D unresolved. V lost 3 bases and J lost 6, with 11 bases in between. Germline CDR1 and CDR2: LNHDA and SQIVND (reference sequence). This CDR3 is built from 14 residues. The DNA of the CDR3 is TGTGCCAGTAGTATCGTGCTTAGGTCCGGGGAGCTGTTTTTT. Protein sequence: CASSIVLRSGELFF.

This chain joins TRBV15 and TRBJ2-5; D is perhaps TRBD2 (5 bases). This CDR3 comprises 12 residues. The ends were cut back, 5 bases at V and 1 base at J, with 5 bases in the middle. Germline V gives CDR1 LNHNV, CDR2 YYDKDF (reference sequence). CDR3 amino acids: CATSAGQETQYF. DNA for the CDR3: TGTGCCACCAGCGCGGGCCAAGAGACCCAGTACTTC.

The CDR3 reads CATVKTKNIQYF. CDR3 coding DNA: TGTGCCACCGTGAAGACCAAAAACATTCAGTACTTC. V usage is TRBV2 and J usage is TRBJ2-4; D is uncertain. Per the germline V gene, CDR1 is SNHLY and CDR2 is FYNNEI. Between the trimmed V and J ends, which lost 10 bases and 2 bases, there was a span of 9 bases. The CDR3 has 12 amino acids.

The rearrangement links TRBV5-6 to TRBJ1-5; D is unresolved. Trimming shortened V by 4 bases and J by 8 bases, and 19 bases separated the two germline ends. Germline-derived CDR1 and CDR2 are SGHDT and YYEEEE. The CDR3 loop spans 15 amino acids. As DNA, the CDR3 is TGTGCCAGCAGCACTCGCAGCACCTGGCTTGAGCCCCAGCATTTT. Translating gives CASSTRSTWLEPQHF.

As DNA, the CDR3 is TGTGCCAGTAGTACTAGCGCCGCGTACTACAATGAGCAGTTCTTC. The encoded protein is CASSTSAAYYNEQFF. The chain employs TRBV19 and TRBJ2-1, with TRBD2 as a possible D gene (6 bases). The V end lost 4 bases, the J end lost 3 bases, and 13 bases lay between the germline ends. The CDR3 is 15 amino acids. Germline V gives CDR1 LNHDA, CDR2 SQIVND (reference sequence).

This clonotype was seen at least ten times. The V gene is TRBV28, the J gene TRBJ2-5, with D perhaps TRBD2 (6 bases). The germline V gene has CDR1 MDHEN and CDR2 SYDVKM. The V gene lost 4 bases and the J gene lost 9 bases, with 27 bases spanning the gap. This CDR3 spans 17 amino acids. DNA for the CDR3: TGTGCCAGCAGTTATCAATTAGCTTGGGCAGGCCGCGGGGCCCAGTACTTC. Its protein product is CASSYQLAWAGRGAQYF.

In its sample, this clonotype was seen many times. CDR3 nucleotides: TGTGCCAGCAGCAAAGCGGGGGGCACAGATACGCAGTATTTT. It yields the protein CASSKAGGTDTQYF. The J gene is TRBJ2-3, the V gene TRBV12-3 or TRBV12-4, with 8 bases that match TRBD2. There are 14 residues in the CDR3. With V trimmed by 6 bases and J by 1 base, 3 bases remained unmatched.

Comment on this clonotype: Sequence at one end of the junction differs from germline and may be a read error. V and J are TRBV11-3 and TRBJ2-1; the match to TRBD2 covers 9 bases. CDR3 length equals 14 residues. Per the germline V gene, CDR1 is SGHNT and CDR2 is YENEEA. The CDR3 region is CVSSPSSGENEQFF. CDR3 DNA: TGTGTCAGCAGCCCGTCTAGCGGGGAGAATGAGCAGTTCTTC.

The V call is TRBV7-6, the J call TRBJ2-4, with D maybe TRBD2 (6 bases). Deletions cut 1 base from V and 5 bases from J, with 15 bases between. CDR3 length: 16 residues. Germline V CDR1 and CDR2: SGHVS, FNYEAQ. CDR3 residues: CASSLEWGDGENIQYF. The CDR3 DNA sequence: TGTGCCAGCAGCTTAGAATGGGGGGATGGTGAAAACATTCAGTACTTC.

This clonotype was seen ten or more times. V usage is TRBV7-2 and J usage is TRBJ1-2; 10 bases are shared with TRBD1. CDR1 and CDR2 from the germline V gene are SGHTA and FQGNSA. The CDR3 is 15 residues long. Trimming at V came to 5 bases and at J to 4 bases, leaving 7 bases not matched to a gene. CDR3 sequence reads: CASSLRDRGIYGYTF. The CDR3 bases are TGTGCCAGCAGCCTTCGGGACAGGGGAATCTATGGCTACACCTTC.

The rearrangement uses TRBV6-6 and TRBJ1-4; TRBD1 agrees at 7 bases. J was trimmed by 6 bases and V by 6 bases; bases with no gene match: 7. The CDR3 totals 14 residues. Germline V gives CDR1 MNHNY, CDR2 SVGAGI (reference sequence). The CDR3 loop is CASRYRGRDEKLFF. In nucleotides, the CDR3 is TGTGCCAGCAGGTACAGGGGACGGGATGAAAAACTGTTTTTT.

V usage is TRBV9 and J usage is TRBJ2-7; D is perhaps TRBD1 (5 bases). The length of the CDR3 is 13 residues. Trimming stripped 4 bases from V and 6 bases from J, with 14 bases between. Germline V gives CDR1 SGDLS, CDR2 YYNGEE. The CDR3 spells CASSLPRVGEQYV. The CDR3 DNA is TGTGCCAGCAGCCTCCCCAGGGTGGGCGAGCAGTACGTC.

The sample holds a few counts of this clonotype. The chain uses TRBV4-1 and TRBJ1-2; 8 nucleotides align to TRBD1. CDR3 size: 15 residues. Germline-derived CDR1 and CDR2 are MGHRA and YSYEKL. J lost 4 bases, V lost 1 base, and 5 bases had no gene match. The CDR3 is CASSQGSDRVYGYTF. The CDR3 DNA sequence: TGCGCCAGCAGCCAAGGGTCGGACAGGGTCTATGGCTACACCTTC.

The chain combines TRBV7-3 with TRBJ1-2; D gene unclear. Per the germline V gene, CDR1 is SGHTA and CDR2 is FQGTGA. The CDR3 has 15 amino acids. V was pared by 3 bases and J by 2 bases, with 13 bases between. This CDR3 is CASSFPGSMNYGYTF. For the CDR3, the DNA is TGTGCCAGCAGCTTTCCCGGGTCGATGAACTATGGCTACACCTTC.

A remark on this clonotype: Mismatch with germline at one junction end may stem from a read error. The J gene is TRBJ2-3, the V gene TRBV4-1, with D unresolved. In germline, CDR1 is MGHRA, CDR2 YSYEKL. This CDR3 contains 21 residues. This CDR3 is CANSQDAPAYKEKTSTDTQYF. As DNA, the CDR3 is TGCGCCAACAGCCAAGATGCACCCGCGTATAAAGAAAAAACTAGCACAGATACGCAGTATTTT.